Below, 15 T cell receptor beta chains from the same sample are listed, as sequenced in a study of blood T cell repertoires in COVID-19. The table came from immunoSEQ multiplex PCR; TCRdb's copy has only in-frame clones and leaves some out. The table includes about 100,000 clones, around four fifths detected once. Material: peripheral blood. The origin of the receptors is a woman aged 70-85 years with acute or convalescent COVID-19.

This chain uses TRBV7-9 with TRBJ1-1, with a tentative D call TRBD1 (5 bases). CDR1 and CDR2 (germline): SEHNR, FQNEAQ (reference sequence). CDR3 length: 14 residues. With 1 base removed from V and 5 bases from J, the gap between germline ends came to 11 bases. The CDR3 loop reads CASSLGRADTEAFF. CDR3 in DNA: TGTGCCAGCAGCTTAGGCAGGGCGGATACTGAAGCTTTCTTT. The whole variable domain, filled in from reference TRBV7-9 and TRBJ1-1, reads DTGVSQNPRHKITKRGQNVTFRCDPISEHNRLYWYRQTLGQGPEFLTYFQNEAQLEKSRLLSDRFSAERPKGSFSTLEIQRTEQGDSAMYLCASSLGRADTEAFFGQGTRLTVV.

This chain links TRBV6-5 with TRBJ1-1; D unresolved. Trimming left V 10 bases short and J 10 bases short, with 16 bases between. The CDR3 runs to 11 residues. Germline V gene data show CDR1 as MNHEY and CDR2 as SVGAGI. CDR3 in amino acids: CATGEVKGAFF. The CDR3 DNA sequence: TGTGCCACCGGAGAGGTGAAAGGAGCTTTCTTT.

This chain joins TRBV6-1 and TRBJ2-7, with D possibly TRBD1 on 6 matching bases. The length of the CDR3 is 15 residues. In germline, CDR1 is MNHNS, CDR2 SASEGT. V lost 3 bases and J 4 bases, leaving 16 bases between the germline ends. CDR3 bases: TGTGCCAGCAGTGATGCTGGGACACTCGATTACGAGCAGTACTTC. Amino acid sequence: CASSDAGTLDYEQYF.

This rearrangement joins TRBV7-2 to TRBJ2-3, with D unclear. Germline CDR1 reads SGHTA; CDR2 reads FQGNSA. The germline V and J ends were trimmed by 5 bases and 11 bases, with 20 bases remaining between them. The CDR3 loop spans 14 amino acids. CDR3 loop: CASSPFLTPGLQYF. DNA for the CDR3: TGTGCCAGCAGCCCTTTCCTCACCCCCGGGTTGCAGTATTTT.

This clone is medium-sized (0.01 to 0.1%). CDR3: CASSPGVSTGELFF. CDR3 coding DNA: TGTGCCAGCAGCCCAGGGGTTTCCACCGGGGAGCTGTTTTTT. The chain couples TRBV5-4 to TRBJ2-2, with D maybe TRBD1 (6 bases). Germline V gives CDR1 SGHNT, CDR2 YYREEE (reference sequence). Trimming removed 4 bases at V and 4 bases at J, with 11 bases between. The length of the CDR3 is 14 residues.

V gene TRBV7-2 combines with J gene TRBJ2-5; 9 bases align to TRBD2. V shed 1 base and J 6 bases; nucleotides not matched to a gene: 9. Germline CDR1 is SGHTA and CDR2 is FQGNSA. The CDR3 has 16 amino acids. CDR3 residues: CASSLERGGAAQTQYF. CDR3 nucleotide sequence: TGTGCCAGCAGCTTAGAGCGCGGGGGGGCCGCGCAGACCCAGTACTTC.

The chain is built from TRBV11-2 and TRBJ1-5, with a weak D call TRBD1 (6 bases). Germline-derived CDR1 and CDR2 are SGHAT and FQNNGV. V was pared by 5 bases and J by 5 bases, with 10 bases between. The CDR3 contains 13 residues. As DNA, the CDR3 is TGTGCCAGCAGCCCCGACAGGTATCAGCCCCAGCATTTT. This gives the protein CASSPDRYQPQHF.

This clone was picked up a small number of times. The rearrangement links TRBV25-1 to TRBJ2-2; 10 bases agree with TRBD2. V lost 5 bases to trimming and J lost 6 bases; unmatched junction nucleotides: 9. The CDR3 covers 16 residues. CDR1 and CDR2 (germline): MGHDK, SYGVNS. DNA of the CDR3: TGTGCCAGCAGTAAAAGCGGGGGGGCGAGAGCCGGGGAGCTGTTTTTT. Translating gives CASSKSGGARAGELFF.

This chain links TRBV24-1 with TRBJ1-2; TRBD1 agrees at 8 bases. The CDR3 spans 15 residues. V shed 1 base and J 3 bases; nucleotides not matched to a gene: 3. Germline V gene lookup returns CDR1 KGHDR and CDR2 SFDVKD. CDR3: CATSDFSDRDYGYTF. Written as DNA, the CDR3 is TGTGCCACCAGTGATTTTTCGGACAGGGACTATGGCTACACCTTC.

V and J are TRBV25-1 and TRBJ1-1; D might be TRBD1 (5 bases). CDR1 and CDR2 (germline): MGHDK, SYGVNS. Trimming removed 3 bases at V and 3 bases at J, with 8 bases between. This CDR3 has 13 residues. CDR3 sequence: CASSDRVDTEAFF. CDR3 DNA: TGTGCCAGCAGTGACAGGGTGGACACTGAAGCTTTCTTT.

This clone was seen a single time. The CDR3 region has the DNA TGTGCCAGCAGTGAAAGAGGACAGGGAGCCTATGGCTACACCTTC. The encoded protein is CASSERGQGAYGYTF. V and J are TRBV25-1 and TRBJ1-2; 8 bases line up with TRBD1. This CDR3 spans 15 amino acids. Germline CDR1 and CDR2: MGHDK and SYGVNS. V lost 2 bases and J lost 4; bases outside the gene matches: 6.

The chain uses TRBV4-2 and TRBJ1-2, with 11 bases matching TRBD1. After removal of 4 bases from V and 4 bases from J, the junction contained 5 bases not matched to a gene. CDR3 length: 15 residues. Germline V CDR1 and CDR2: LGHNA, YNFKEQ. The CDR3 region has the DNA TGTGCCAGCAGCCTCGGACAGGGGGCCAGCTATGGCTACACCTTC. Its translation: CASSLGQGASYGYTF.

The chain is built from TRBV5-1 and TRBJ2-3; 9 positions match TRBD2. Germline CDR1 reads SGHRS; CDR2 reads YFSETQ. With V trimmed by 2 bases and J by 2 bases, 6 bases remained unmatched. The CDR3 consists of 16 residues. The CDR3 protein is CASSFVSGRYTDTQYF. CDR3 sequence (DNA): TGCGCCAGCAGCTTTGTGAGCGGGAGGTACACAGATACGCAGTATTTT.

The rearrangement uses TRBV19 and TRBJ2-7; weak D call: TRBD1 (6 bases). The CDR3 has 12 amino acids. Germline CDR1 and CDR2: LNHDA and SQIVND (reference sequence). With 6 bases removed from V and 7 bases from J, the gap between germline ends came to 13 bases. The CDR3 DNA reads TGTGCCAGTAGGGCCCAGGGGCAAGAGCAGTACTTC. Translated, it gives CASRAQGQEQYF.

The chain combines TRBV13 with TRBJ1-2; perhaps TRBD1 as D (6 bases). Germline lookup yields CDR1 PRHDT and CDR2 FYEKMQ (reference sequence). Between the trimmed V and J ends, which lost 1 base and 7 bases, there was a span of 19 bases. CDR3 size: 16 residues. The CDR3 nucleotides are TGTGCCAGCAGCTTAGCTCGTGGGGGGGCTAGGAGTGGCTACACCTTC. It codes for CASSLARGGARSGYTF.